These 28 T cell receptor beta chains came from one sample sequenced in a study of Graves' ophthalmopathy and Graves' hyperthyroidism. Researchers took RNA transcripts and amplified TCR beta CDR3 regions from them. HTBI primers primed a first-round RT-PCR, and a second-round multiplex PCR followed. TCRdb recomputed calls from the multiplex PCR reads with MiXCR, one row per CDR3 protein. The sample shows around 660,000 distinct CDR3 sequences, roughly 39% of them seen only once. Sequenced input: peripheral blood. These receptor sequences come from an adult man with Graves' ophthalmopathy.

The chain is built from TRBV29-1 and TRBJ1-2; TRBD1 might be the D (5 bases). With 8 bases removed from V and 3 bases from J, the gap between germline ends came to 16 bases. Germline CDR1 is SQVTM and CDR2 is ANQGSEA. The CDR3 runs to 13 residues. CDR3 amino acids: CSSLVGVDYGYTF. The DNA of the CDR3 is TGCAGCAGTTTAGTAGGGGTCGACTATGGCTACACCTTC.

This clonotype came up once. V and J are TRBV10-3 and TRBJ1-3, with 9 bases fitting TRBD1. CDR1 ENHRY and CDR2 SYGVKD come from the germline V gene. The CDR3 extends over 15 amino acids. The ends lost 4 bases at V and 8 bases at J; junction bases unmatched: 9. In DNA form, the CDR3 reads TGTGCCATCAGTGCGGGACAGGGCGATGGCTACACCATATATTTT. Amino acids: CAISAGQGDGYTIYF.

This clonotype has just a few counts. V usage is TRBV12-3 or TRBV12-4 and J usage is TRBJ1-1; D gene uncertain. This CDR3 is 15 amino acids long. The DNA of the CDR3 is TGTGCTAGTGGTTTGGAGGAGGCAGGTCCGACTGAAGCTTTCTTT. It codes for CASGLEEAGPTEAFF.

The genes are TRBV9 and TRBJ1-6, with D uncertain. V was pared by 7 bases and J by 9 bases, with 20 bases between. Per the germline V gene, CDR1 is SGDLS and CDR2 is YYNGEE. The CDR3 contains 15 residues. CDR3 sequence reads: CASSPRASETSPLHF. In DNA, the CDR3 is TGTGCCAGCTCACCACGGGCCTCCGAGACTTCACCCCTCCACTTT. Full variable domain (outside the CDR3, taken from reference TRBV9 and TRBJ1-6): DSGVTQTPKHLITATGQRVTLRCSPRSGDLSVYWYQQSLDQGLQFLIQYYNGEERAKGNILERFSAQQFPDLHSELNLSSLELGDSALYFCASSPRASETSPLHFGNGTRLTVT.

This clonotype has only a few counts. This may be a read error, as it is one base from a much larger clone. The missing conserved phenylalanine or tryptophan at the end of this CDR3 makes a read error likely. The chain links TRBV10-2 to TRBJ1-1, with D tentatively TRBD1 (5 bases). Per the germline V gene, CDR1 is WSHSY and CDR2 is SAAADI. With 3 bases removed from V and 5 bases from J, the gap between germline ends came to 16 bases. The CDR3 loop spans 15 amino acids. The chain's CDR3 is CASSDPAQGETEAFL. The CDR3 coding sequence is TGCGCCAGCAGTGACCCCGCCCAGGGAGAGACTGAAGCTTTCCTT.

This clonotype was observed at least ten times. The chain carries TRBV20-1 and TRBJ2-7; D may correspond to TRBD1 or TRBD2 (5 bases each). The V gene lost 6 bases and the J gene lost 7 bases, with 16 bases spanning the gap. This CDR3 is 12 amino acids long. CDR1 is DFQATT and CDR2 is SNEGSKA in the germline V gene (reference sequence). CDR3 region: CSAKRGLGEQYF. The CDR3 DNA reads as TGCAGTGCCAAGAGGGGTCTGGGGGAGCAGTACTTC.

The CDR3: CATSEGSSQGETQYF. In nucleotides, the CDR3 is TGTGCCACCAGTGAAGGCAGCAGCCAAGGAGAGACCCAGTACTTC. The chain is built from TRBV24-1 and TRBJ2-5, with D unresolved. The V and J ends lost 4 bases and 4 bases respectively, with 15 bases between them. Per germline, CDR1 KGHDR and CDR2 SFDVKD. This CDR3 comprises 15 residues.

Note on this clonotype: The CDR3 does not end in the conserved phenylalanine or tryptophan, so this is likely a read error. CDR3 amino acids: CASRKAFI. DNA of the CDR3: TGTGCCAGCAGAAAAGCTTTCATT. The V call is TRBV25-1, the J call TRBJ1-1, with no clear D. CDR1 is MGHDK and CDR2 is SYGVNS in the germline V gene. Trimming cost V 6 bases and J 9 bases, with 2 bases left between them. The CDR3 loop spans 8 amino acids.

This clonotype was seen many times. CDR3 region: CSVTDRRLLNTEAFF. The CDR3 DNA sequence: TGCAGCGTGACGGACAGGCGCCTCTTGAACACTGAAGCTTTCTTT. The chain is built from TRBV29-1 and TRBJ1-1, with 7 bases fitting TRBD1. The CDR3 totals 15 residues. Germline lookup yields CDR1 SQVTM and CDR2 ANQGSEA. V lost 6 bases and J lost 0; bases outside the gene matches: 10.

There are many counts of this clonotype. The V call is TRBV4-2, the J call TRBJ1-6; 7 bases align to TRBD1. The CDR3 is 16 residues long. The junction had 10 bases not matched to a gene; V was cut back by 0 bases and J by 11 bases. Germline V lookup: CDR1 LGHNA, CDR2 YNFKEQ. The CDR3 here is CASSQDFGTAFTPLHF. CDR3 nucleotide sequence: TGTGCCAGCAGCCAAGACTTTGGGACAGCATTTACACCCCTCCACTTT.

This clonotype has a count of ten or more. For the CDR3, the DNA is TGTGCCAGCAGCTTGGTGTCACAGGATCACACTGAAGCTTTCTTT. It encodes CASSLVSQDHTEAFF. J is TRBJ1-1 and V is TRBV5-6, with D perhaps TRBD1 (5 bases). The CDR3 is made up of 15 amino acids. V was trimmed by 0 bases and J by 3 bases, leaving 12 bases between them. CDR1 and CDR2 from the germline V gene are SGHDT and YYEEEE. The full variable domain, in which reference TRBV5-6 and TRBJ1-1 provide the parts outside the CDR3, is DAGVTQSPTHLIKTRGQQVTLRCSPKSGHDTVSWYQQALGQGPQFIFQYYEEEERQRGNFPDRFSGHQFPNYSSELNVNALLLGDSALYLCASSLVSQDHTEAFFGQGTRLTVV.

Notes on this clonotype: A much larger clone lies a single base off, so this may be a read error. The CDR3, as DNA: TGCAGTGCGGCTCTAGCGGGAGCCAAGACCCAGTACTTC. Translating gives CSAALAGAKTQYF. The rearrangement joins TRBV20-1 to TRBJ2-5; 10 bases align to TRBD2. J was trimmed by 6 bases and V by 6 bases; bases with no gene match: 7. This CDR3 is built from 13 residues. Germline CDR1 DFQATT, CDR2 SNEGSKA (reference sequence).

This clonotype was seen repeatedly, ten times or more. This chain joins TRBV2 and TRBJ2-5; 8 positions agree with TRBD1. Trimming took 5 bases from V and 2 from J; bases not matched to a gene: 7. CDR1 is SNHLY and CDR2 is FYNNEI in the germline V gene. This CDR3 has 15 residues. The CDR3 spells CASSKDRVSQETQYF. CDR3 in DNA: TGTGCCAGCAGTAAGGACAGGGTGTCTCAAGAGACCCAGTACTTC.

This clonotype was seen ten or more times. The chain has TRBV2 and TRBJ2-5; 8 positions match TRBD1. The CDR3 has 12 residues. CDR1 and CDR2 (germline): SNHLY, FYNNEI. The junction had 3 bases not matched to a gene; V was cut back by 10 bases and J by 2 bases. CDR3 sequence reads: CAITGGQETQYF. CDR3 nucleotides: TGTGCCATAACAGGGGGGCAAGAGACCCAGTACTTC.

This clonotype showed up many times. DNA of the CDR3: TGCAGTGCTAGGGGCGGAGGGACAGGGGCCGCGGAACACGAGCAGTACTTC. Translated: CSARGGGTGAAEHEQYF. V gene TRBV20-1 combines with J gene TRBJ2-7, with 10 bases identical to TRBD1. The germline V gene has CDR1 DFQATT and CDR2 SNEGSKA (reference sequence). The CDR3 has 17 residues. V lost 3 bases, J lost 5 bases, and 16 bases stayed unmatched.

This clonotype was seen ten or more times. This chain links TRBV7-2 with TRBJ1-4; perhaps TRBD1 as D (6 bases). This CDR3 is built from 14 residues. Trimming took off 7 bases at V and 6 bases at J, with 15 bases between the two ends. CDR1 SGHTA and CDR2 FQGNSA come from the germline V gene. The chain's CDR3 is CASKGGSGDEKLFF. DNA for the CDR3: TGTGCCAGCAAGGGGGGGTCGGGAGATGAAAAACTGTTTTTT.

This clonotype showed up many times. The chain carries TRBV12-3 or TRBV12-4 and TRBJ1-1; possibly TRBD1 for D (5 bases). This CDR3 is built from 13 residues. Trimming took 6 bases from V and 7 from J, leaving 15 bases between them. The CDR3: CASSQMGPDEAFF. The CDR3 nucleotides read TGTGCCAGCAGCCAAATGGGACCGGATGAAGCTTTCTTT.

As regards this clonotype: The junction does not match germline at one end; this may be a read error. The V gene is TRBV19, the J gene TRBJ1-1; 9 bases align to TRBD1. Germline values: CDR1 LNHDA, CDR2 SQIVND (reference sequence). The CDR3 covers 14 residues. CDR3 region: CASRPGTGNTEASF. For the CDR3, the DNA is TGTGCCAGTAGACCCGGGACAGGGAACACTGAAGCTTCCTTT. The full variable domain, in which reference TRBV19 and TRBJ1-1 provide the parts outside the CDR3, is DGGITQSPKYLFRKEGQNVTLSCEQNLNHDAMYWYRQDPGQGLRLIYYSQIVNDFQKGDIAEGYSVSREKKESFPLTVTSAQKNPTAFYLCASRPGTGNTEASFGQGTRLTVV.

Comments on this clonotype: A much more abundant neighbour one base away suggests this may be a read error. The chain uses TRBV4-1 and TRBJ2-6, with D perhaps given as TRBD1 or TRBD2 (5 bases each). The CDR3 extends over 18 amino acids. Germline loops: CDR1 MGHRA, CDR2 YSYEKL. CDR3 sequence reads: CASSQLHGARTGANVLAF. DNA for the CDR3: TGCGCCAGCAGCCAACTCCACGGGGCGAGAACTGGGGCCAACGTCCTGGCTTTC.

This clonotype has more than one count but fewer than ten. The V and J genes are TRBV20-1 and TRBJ1-6; no definite D call. Germline V lookup: CDR1 DFQATT, CDR2 SNEGSKA (reference sequence). Trimming pared 0 bases from V and 4 bases from J, leaving 16 bases between. This CDR3 is 17 amino acids long. The CDR3 DNA sequence: TGCAGTGCTAGAGATCAAAATAGGGAAGGGTATAATTCACCCCTCCACTTT. Its translation is CSARDQNREGYNSPLHF.

This clonotype was recorded at least ten times. V gene TRBV5-1 combines with J gene TRBJ1-1; TRBD1 matches at 7 bases. Germline V gives CDR1 SGHRS, CDR2 YFSETQ. V lost 4 bases and J lost 0; bases outside the gene matches: 6. This CDR3 contains 15 residues. The CDR3 DNA follows: TGCGCCAGCAGCCGGGGACAGCTCATGAACACTGAAGCTTTCTTT. Its protein product is CASSRGQLMNTEAFF.

The rearrangement uses TRBV19 and TRBJ2-3; 7 bases agree with TRBD2. Unmatched junction bases numbered 3, after V lost 3 bases and J lost 0 bases. CDR3 size: 15 residues. The V gene's germline CDR1 is LNHDA and CDR2 SQIVND (reference sequence). The CDR3 region is CASSISGTSTDTQYF. DNA of the CDR3: TGTGCCAGTAGTATCAGCGGGACTAGCACAGATACGCAGTATTTT.

The gene calls are TRBV25-1 and TRBJ1-4; 10 bases agree with TRBD1. J gave up 7 bases and V 4 bases, and 9 bases lay outside the gene matches. Germline V CDR1 and CDR2: MGHDK, SYGVNS. This CDR3 region has 16 residues. CDR3 amino acids: CASSARRRDRGEKLFF. In nucleotides, the CDR3 is TGTGCCAGCAGTGCTCGCAGGCGGGACAGGGGTGAAAAACTGTTTTTT. The whole variable domain, remainder taken from reference TRBV25-1 and TRBJ1-4, is EADIYQTPRYLVIGTGKKITLECSQTMGHDKMYWYQQDPGMELHLIHYSYGVNSTEKGDLSSESTVSRIRTEHFPLTLESARPSHTSQYLCASSARRRDRGEKLFFGSGTQLSVL.

This clonotype was seen ten or more times. V gene TRBV15 combines with J gene TRBJ1-5; D gene ambiguous. With 6 bases removed from V and 1 base from J, the gap between germline ends came to 13 bases. The CDR3 has 15 residues. Per germline, CDR1 LNHNV and CDR2 YYDKDF (reference sequence). CDR3 in DNA: TGTGCCACCAGATCTGGGCAGGAGAGCAATCAGCCCCAGCATTTT. Its protein product is CATRSGQESNQPQHF.

This clonotype occurred many times. The chain's CDR3 is CAISERTEAFF. DNA of the CDR3: TGTGCCATCAGTGAACGAACTGAAGCTTTCTTT. The chain is built from TRBV10-3 and TRBJ1-1; D unresolved. CDR1 and CDR2 from the germline V gene are ENHRY and SYGVKD. This CDR3 spans 11 amino acids. The V gene lost 3 bases and the J gene lost 5 bases, with 4 bases spanning the gap.

This clonotype was recorded at least ten times. V and J are TRBV24-1 and TRBJ2-6, with a weak D call TRBD1 (6 bases). The CDR3 spans 20 residues. The germline CDR1 and CDR2 sequences are KGHDR and SFDVKD. V was clipped by 3 bases and J by 0 bases, with 20 bases between them. The CDR3 spells CATSDRAADRDPSGANVLTF. CDR3 in DNA: TGTGCCACCAGTGATAGGGCCGCGGACAGAGATCCCTCTGGGGCCAACGTCCTGACTTTC.

This clonotype was detected only a few times. This may stem from a read error, because a much larger clone lies one nucleotide away. The V and J genes are TRBV10-3 and TRBJ1-5; 7 bases fit TRBD1. CDR3 size: 14 residues. The germline gives CDR1 ENHRY, CDR2 SYGVKD. Losses at the gene ends were 10 bases for V and 2 bases for J; bases not matched to a gene: 8. This CDR3 is CASRSGQGNQPQHF. The CDR3 coding sequence is TGTGCCAGCAGATCAGGACAGGGCAATCAGCCCCAGCATTTT.

This clonotype was seen ten or more times. V gene TRBV10-3 combines with J gene TRBJ1-3; no firm D call. Trimming left V 1 base short and J 4 bases short, with 14 bases between. Germline CDR1 and CDR2: ENHRY and SYGVKD. The CDR3 totals 16 residues. The DNA for the CDR3 is TGTGCCATCAGTGAGTTGCCCGGTCCCGTGGGAAACACCATATATTTT. Amino acid sequence: CAISELPGPVGNTIYF.